The sequence of this T cell receptor beta chain was determined in a study of regulatory T cells in long-lasting Graves disease. Points from the study as a whole: Persistent patients shared more public clonotypes (about 2,900) than new patients (roughly 970). Accuracy may have suffered from the small sample size. Lower TCR diversity was seen in persistent Graves' patients than in newly diagnosed ones.

On this clonotype: Its antigen remains unknown.

This CDR3 spans 15 amino acids. V lost 7 bases to trimming and J lost 0 bases; unmatched junction nucleotides: 6. The germline V gene has CDR1 MNHEY and CDR2 SVGEGT. The time point was: persistent/refractory GD, antithyroid drugs over 5 years with positive TRAb. Extracted PBMC RNA gave rise to the TCR library. Combining iRepertoire HTBI primers with Arm-PCR of CDR3 regions, the authors built TCR beta libraries. TCRdb passed the multiplex PCR reads through MiXCR, listing each CDR3 protein once. Here the sample spans around 400,000 distinct CDR3 sequences, roughly 24% being singletons. This specimen consisted of peripheral blood mononuclear cells (PBMCs), obtained when the disease was refractory, from a patient treated with antithyroid drugs. The receptor comes from a woman aged 40-49 years with Graves disease. The rearrangement uses TRBV6-2 or TRBV6-3 and TRBJ1-1; 9 bases fit TRBD1. The CDR3 spells CASNTDRGMNTEAFF. The CDR3 nucleotides are TGTGCCAGCAATACGGACAGGGGCATGAACACTGAAGCTTTCTTT.